This T cell receptor beta chain appears in the sequencing data of a study of CD8+ T cells in alopecia areata. Treatment indicated: oral pan-JAK inhibitor, 5-10 mg twice daily. This CDR3 is built from 14 residues. Germline loops: CDR1 LNHNV, CDR2 YYDKDF (reference sequence). With V trimmed by 3 bases and J by 0 bases, 0 bases remained unmatched. RNA extraction and reverse transcription yielded cDNA as sequencing template. The data were produced by immunoSEQ multiplex PCR, yet TCRdb's version contains in-frame clones alone and is incomplete. The profile shows 200,000 to 250,000 clones, 35% to 40% of them singletons.

The clonotype comes from a human donor with alopecia areata. The rearrangement links TRBV15 to TRBJ2-3; 7 bases are a match to TRBD2. The material was CD4+ T cells sorted from blood, obtained at approximately week 34, from a patient treated with tofacitinib. CDR3 region: CATSSSGSTDTQYF. The CDR3 DNA reads TGTGCCACCAGCAGTAGCGGGAGCACAGATACGCAGTATTTT. Full variable domain (remainder filled in from reference TRBV15 and TRBJ2-3): DAMVIQNPRYQVTQFGKPVTLSCSQTLNHNVMYWYQQKSSQAPKLLFHYYDKDFNNEADTPDNFQSRRPNTSFCFLDIRSPGLGDTAMYLCATSSSGSTDTQYFGPGTRLTVL.